The rows below give T cell receptor beta chains drawn from one sample of a study of cytomegalovirus exposure and HLA in healthy donors. TCRdb keeps only in-frame clones here, not all; method: immunoSEQ multiplex PCR. The data show roughly 200,000 clones, roughly 13% seen once. Material for sequencing was PBMCs. The receptors here all came from a man aged 50 to 59 in good health and CMV-seropositive. The CDR3 runs from the conserved cysteine through the conserved F or W. Each record gives: D gene, clone size, V gene, J gene, CDR3 protein, CDR3 DNA. A D gene is named only where the DNA matches it firmly. Some rows mark clone size as missing; the rest say once, few, many or name a class of expanded clone.

>NA|NA|TRBV6-5|TRBJ2-3
CASSYSIQGTTDTQYF
TGTGCCAGCAGTTACTCGATTCAGGGGACCACAGATACGCAGTATTTT
>TRBD1|few|TRBV30|TRBJ1-3
CAWSVWGTGVLGNTIYF
TGTGCCTGGAGTGTCTGGGGGACAGGGGTTTTGGGAAACACCATATATTTT
>NA|NA|TRBV28|TRBJ2-5
CASKAQATQYF
TGTGCCAGCAAAGCACAGGCGACCCAGTACTTC
>NA|NA|TRBV28|TRBJ1-6
CASSPGGNSPLHF
TGTGCCAGCAGCCCAGGAGGGAATTCACCCCTCCACTTT
>NA|few|TRBV2|TRBJ1-1
CASSEARTQLKNTEAFF
TGTGCCAGCAGTGAGGCCCGTACCCAACTAAAGAACACTGAAGCTTTCTTT
>NA|NA|TRBV6-5|TRBJ1-1
CASSPGVNTEAFF
TGTGCCAGCAGTCCCGGGGTGAACACTGAAGCTTTCTTT
>TRBD1|few|TRBV4-2|TRBJ1-1
CASSQQTGSTEAFF
TGTGCCAGCAGCCAGCAGACAGGGAGCACTGAAGCTTTCTTT
>TRBD1|NA|TRBV30|TRBJ2-6
CAWSSGGISGANVLTF
TGTGCCTGGTCGTCAGGGGGTATTTCAGGGGCCAACGTCCTGACTTTC
>TRBD2|NA|TRBV4-3|TRBJ2-2
CASSQELAGGPGTGELFF
TGCGCCAGCAGCCAAGAGCTAGCGGGGGGGCCAGGCACCGGGGAGCTGTTTTTT
>NA|few|TRBV27|TRBJ2-7
CASSFLGLQTYEQYF
TGTGCCAGCAGTTTTTTGGGGCTACAAACCTACGAGCAGTACTTC
>TRBD2|NA|TRBV9|TRBJ2-5
CASSVGRGGPGWQETQYF
TGTGCCAGCAGCGTAGGGCGGGGGGGCCCGGGGTGGCAAGAGACCCAGTACTTC
>TRBD1|NA|TRBV13|TRBJ1-3
CASSLEGTGFSGNTIYF
TGTGCCAGCAGCTTAGAAGGGACAGGGTTCTCTGGAAACACCATATATTTT
>TRBD1|NA|TRBV11-3|TRBJ2-1
CASSLRDRSYNEQFF
TGTGCCAGCAGCTTACGGGACAGGTCCTACAATGAGCAGTTCTTC
>TRBD1|NA|TRBV29-1|TRBJ1-1
CSVEGKGGQLMNTEAFF
TGCAGCGTTGAAGGGAAAGGGGGCCAACTTATGAACACTGAAGCTTTCTTT
>NA|NA|TRBV28|TRBJ1-2
CASRPPGFRLNYGYTF
TGTGCCAGCAGACCCCCGGGGTTCAGACTTAACTATGGCTACACCTTC
>NA|NA|TRBV27|TRBJ2-2
CASSLRLSRTTGELFF
TGTGCCAGCAGTTTAAGACTTTCACGAACAACCGGGGAGCTGTTTTTT
>NA|NA|TRBV5-1|TRBJ2-3
CASSLDSTDTQYF
TGCGCCAGCAGCTTAGACTCCACAGATACGCAGTATTTT
>TRBD1|NA|TRBV6-5|TRBJ1-2
CASSNGQGAYGYTF
TGTGCCAGCAGTAACGGACAGGGGGCGTATGGCTACACCTTC